The following is a T cell receptor (beta chain) sequence with its context. The sample comes from a study of blood T cell repertoires in COVID-19. Study summary: Italy, Spain and the United States were the sources of the convalescent and acute COVID-19 samples. In each case, the material was cDNA or gDNA derived from T cells, B-cell-depleted T cells, or PBMCs.

V lost 4 bases, J lost 7 bases, and 6 bases stayed unmatched. This CDR3 is 14 amino acids long. Germline V gives CDR1 LGHDT, CDR2 YNNKEL (reference sequence). The table came from immunoSEQ multiplex PCR; TCRdb's copy has only in-frame clones and leaves some out. The data hold 70,000 or so clones, with 86% observed a single time. Sequenced material: peripheral blood. This TCR was recovered from a young man with acute or convalescent COVID-19. The chain is built from TRBV3-1 (or the pseudogene TRBV3-2) and TRBJ1-4; 7 bases match TRBD1. The CDR3, as DNA: TGTGCCAGCAGCCTGACAGGGAAGATTGAAAAACTGTTTTTT. Its protein product is CASSLTGKIEKLFF.